This passage covers 9 T cell receptor beta chains from one sample sequenced in a study of blood T cells in healthy people across ages. PCR was performed a second time for about 6 to 12 cycles using a sample-barcoded 5' primer and a J-beta primer mix. TCRdb called the 5' RACE reads again in MiXCR, with one record for every CDR3 protein. The sample holds roughly 800,000 distinct CDR3 sequences, 25% seen once. These same data were also listed under a study on T cells of mothers and their children.

The material sequenced was blood. These receptors all come from a boy aged 5 to 17 in good health.

The rearrangement uses TRBV5-1 and TRBJ2-5; TRBD2 agrees at 8 bases. Germline CDR1 is SGHRS and CDR2 is YFSETQ. With V trimmed by 1 base and J by 1 base, 12 bases remained unmatched. The CDR3 spans 18 residues. CDR3 sequence (DNA): TGCGCCAGCAGCTTGTCTTATGGGACTAGTAGGGGCCAAGAGACCCAGTACTTC. It yields the protein CASSLSYGTSRGQETQYF.

V and J are TRBV27 and TRBJ1-6, with 8 bases aligning to TRBD1. The J segment lost 10 bases and the V segment lost 0 bases, leaving 8 bases of the junction unmatched. CDR3 size: 16 residues. The germline CDR1 and CDR2 sequences are MNHEY and SMNVEV (reference sequence). The CDR3, as DNA: TGTGCCAGCAGTTTATCGGGCCCAGGGGGCTGGTCACCCCTCCACTTT. Translated: CASSLSGPGGWSPLHF.

This clonotype was seen only a few times. This chain connects TRBV6-2 or TRBV6-3 to TRBJ2-3, with no clear D. CDR3 length: 16 amino acids. Trimming pared 0 bases from V and 0 bases from J, leaving 10 bases between. Germline CDR1 reads MNHEY; CDR2 reads SVGEGT. The CDR3 region has the DNA TGTGCCAGCAGTTACTCGGGGTTGTCTAGCACAGATACGCAGTATTTT. This sequence encodes CASSYSGLSSTDTQYF.

This clonotype showed up just a few times. The chain uses TRBV20-1 and TRBJ1-2; D gene ambiguous. In germline, CDR1 is DFQATT, CDR2 SNEGSKA (reference sequence). This CDR3 is built from 14 residues. Trimming removed 2 bases from V and 4 bases from J, with 14 bases in between. For the CDR3, the DNA is TGCAGTGCTAGAAGGAGTGCCTCCGTCTATGGCTACACCTTC. This encodes CSARRSASVYGYTF.

V usage is TRBV12-3 or TRBV12-4 and J usage is TRBJ2-1; weak D call: TRBD2 (5 bases). CDR3 size: 16 residues. V was pared by 8 bases and J by 4 bases, with 21 bases between. The CDR3 is CASDERSRIDYNEQFF. In DNA form, the CDR3 reads TGTGCCAGCGACGAGCGGTCGCGGATTGATTACAATGAGCAGTTCTTC.

Many counts were recorded for this clonotype. The gene calls are TRBV20-1 and TRBJ2-5; D is undetermined. This CDR3 has 13 residues. CDR1 is DFQATT, CDR2 SNEGSKA, per germline (reference sequence). V was cut by 0 bases and J by 7 bases, with 12 bases left in between. CDR3 sequence (DNA): TGCAGTGCTAGAGAGTCAGGATCGAGGACCCAGTACTTC. This encodes CSARESGSRTQYF.

The chain has TRBV10-3 and TRBJ2-2; D gene uncertain. In germline, CDR1 is ENHRY, CDR2 SYGVKD. Trimming stripped 3 bases from V and 6 bases from J, with 8 bases between. This CDR3 contains 13 residues. CDR3 bases: TGTGCCATCAGTGATGGGCTGGCCGGGGAGCTGTTTTTT. As protein: CAISDGLAGELFF.

This clonotype was seen only a few times. The V gene is TRBV20-1, the J gene TRBJ2-5; 9 bases fit TRBD1. Trimming removed 0 bases from V and 5 bases from J; junction bases left unmatched: 4. Germline V CDR1 and CDR2: DFQATT, SNEGSKA (reference sequence). This CDR3 region has 14 residues. CDR3 coding DNA: TGCAGTGCTAGAGAGGGACAGGGTTTCGAGACCCAGTACTTC. Amino acids: CSAREGQGFETQYF.

The chain uses TRBV12-3 or TRBV12-4 and TRBJ1-2; a possible D gene is TRBD1 (5 bases). The ends were cut back, 7 bases at V and 2 bases at J, with 14 bases in the middle. This CDR3 contains 14 residues. This CDR3 is CASTPRRDNYGYTF. As DNA, the CDR3 is TGTGCCAGCACCCCGCGGAGGGACAACTATGGCTACACCTTC.